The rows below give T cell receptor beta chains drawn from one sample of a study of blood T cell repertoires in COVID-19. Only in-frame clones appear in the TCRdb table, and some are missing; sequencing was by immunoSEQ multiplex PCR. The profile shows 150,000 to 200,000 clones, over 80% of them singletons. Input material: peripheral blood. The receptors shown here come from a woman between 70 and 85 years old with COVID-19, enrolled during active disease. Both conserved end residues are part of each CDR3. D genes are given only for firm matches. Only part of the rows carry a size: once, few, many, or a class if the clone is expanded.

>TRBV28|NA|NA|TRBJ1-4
CASGTLNEKLFF
TGTGCCAGCGGGACTCTTAATGAAAAACTGTTTTTT
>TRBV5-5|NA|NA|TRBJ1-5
CASSPRADRSNQPQHF
TGTGCCAGCAGCCCTCGGGCGGACAGATCAAATCAGCCCCAGCATTTT
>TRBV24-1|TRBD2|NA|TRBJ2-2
CATSDLFSGSDGELFF
TGTGCCACCAGTGATTTGTTTAGCGGGAGTGACGGGGAGCTGTTTTTT
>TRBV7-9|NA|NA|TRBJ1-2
CASSFTSGTDGYTF
TGTGCCAGCAGCTTTACCTCAGGGACTGATGGCTACACCTTC
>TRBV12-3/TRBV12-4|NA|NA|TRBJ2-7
CATAGAYEQYF
TGTGCCACGGCGGGGGCTTACGAGCAGTACTTC
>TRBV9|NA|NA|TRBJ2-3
CASSVGMWGGTDTQYF
TGTGCCAGCAGCGTAGGTATGTGGGGGGGCACAGATACGCAGTATTTT
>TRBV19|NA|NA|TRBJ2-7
CASSPRWGEPKAYEQYF
TGTGCCAGTAGCCCTAGGTGGGGGGAGCCCAAAGCCTACGAGCAGTACTTC
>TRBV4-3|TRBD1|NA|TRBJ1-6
CASSQDPGGADNSPLHF
TGCGCCAGCAGCCAAGATCCAGGGGGCGCCGATAATTCACCCCTCCACTTT
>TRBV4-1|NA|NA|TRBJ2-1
CASSQTGLLDEQFF
TGCGCCAGCAGCCAAACGGGGTTATTGGATGAGCAGTTCTTC
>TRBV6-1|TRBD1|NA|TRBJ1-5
CASSELGGQGEKGFQHF
TGTGCCAGCAGCGAATTGGGGGGACAGGGGGAAAAGGGGTTTCAGCATTTT
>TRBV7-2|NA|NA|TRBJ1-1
CASSLSRLNTEAFF
TGTGCCAGCAGCTTGAGCAGGTTGAACACTGAAGCTTTCTTT
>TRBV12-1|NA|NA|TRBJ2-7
CASSRAQGVGSLPHEQYF
TGTGCCAGCAGCCGCGCCCAAGGGGTCGGGTCGTTACCCCACGAGCAGTACTTC
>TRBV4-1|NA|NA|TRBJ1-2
CASSQAGGIYGYTF
TGCGCCAGCAGCCAAGCTGGCGGAATCTATGGCTACACCTTC
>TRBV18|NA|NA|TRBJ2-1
CASSPPSVSSHNEQFF
TGTGCCAGCTCCCCCCCCAGCGTGTCTAGCCACAATGAGCAGTTCTTC
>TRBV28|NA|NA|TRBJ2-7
CASFHSGVAYEQYF
TGTGCCAGTTTCCATTCGGGGGTTGCCTACGAGCAGTACTTC
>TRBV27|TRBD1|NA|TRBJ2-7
CASSSQIGQGSSYEQYF
TGTGCCAGCAGTTCGCAAATCGGACAGGGGAGCTCCTACGAGCAGTACTTC
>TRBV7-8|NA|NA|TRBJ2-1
CASSPLLSSSYNEQFF
TGTGCCAGCAGCCCCCTACTTTCGAGCTCCTACAATGAGCAGTTCTTC
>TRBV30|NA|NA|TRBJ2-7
CAWSRVGEQYF
TGTGCCTGGAGCAGGGTAGGCGAGCAGTACTTC
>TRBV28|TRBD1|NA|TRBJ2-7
CASSSHGTGTYEQYF
TGTGCCAGCAGTTCCCATGGGACAGGGACCTACGAGCAGTACTTC
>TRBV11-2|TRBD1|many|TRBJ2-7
CASGLRQGGYEQYF
TGTGCCAGCGGCCTTAGACAGGGCGGATACGAGCAGTACTTC
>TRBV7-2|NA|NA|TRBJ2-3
CASSSQGVRTDTQYF
TGTGCCAGCAGCTCACAGGGAGTGCGGACAGATACGCAGTATTTT
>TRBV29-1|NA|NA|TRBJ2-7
CSVEEALNPPYEQYF
TGCAGCGTTGAAGAGGCACTAAACCCCCCTTACGAGCAGTACTTC
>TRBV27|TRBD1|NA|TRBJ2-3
CASSLPPGTGLDTQYF
TGTGCCAGCAGTTTACCGCCTGGGACAGGCCTAGATACGCAGTATTTT
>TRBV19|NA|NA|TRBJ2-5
CASSNFRNSHYQETQYF
TGTGCCAGTAGTAATTTTCGGAATAGCCATTACCAAGAGACCCAGTACTTC
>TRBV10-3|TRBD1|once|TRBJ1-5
CASMGQGVGQPQHF
TGTGCCAGCATGGGACAGGGTGTTGGTCAGCCCCAGCATTTT
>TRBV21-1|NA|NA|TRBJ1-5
CASNESSIRPPEHF
TGTGCCAGCAACGAAAGTAGTATCAGGCCCCCCGAGCATTTT
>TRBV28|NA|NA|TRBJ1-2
CASSLYWDTIKDGYTF
TGTGCCAGCAGTTTATATTGGGACACCATTAAGGATGGCTACACCTTC
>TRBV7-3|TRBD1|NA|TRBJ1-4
CASSFDRGEKLFF
TGTGCCAGCAGCTTCGACAGGGGTGAAAAACTGTTTTTT
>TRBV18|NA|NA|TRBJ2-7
CASSPPSIDEQYF
TGTGCCAGCTCACCACCGTCTATCGACGAGCAGTACTTC
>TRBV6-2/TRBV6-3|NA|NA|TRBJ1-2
CASSDGQSYGYTF
TGTGCCAGCAGTGACGGACAGTCTTATGGCTACACCTTC
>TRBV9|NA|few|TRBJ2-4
CASSAYTGGAKNIQYF
TGTGCCAGCAGCGCTTACACCGGCGGGGCCAAAAACATTCAGTACTTC
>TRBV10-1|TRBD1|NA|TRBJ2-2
CASSDPGLGGQPGELFF
TGCGCCAGCAGTGACCCTGGCTTAGGGGGCCAACCCGGGGAGCTGTTTTTT